What follows is one TCR beta chain and its context. This specimen belongs to a study of CD4+ T cells in melanoma. CDR1 and CDR2 from the germline V gene are KGHSH and LQKENI. Trimming pared 4 bases from V and 8 bases from J, leaving 8 bases between. The CDR3 totals 12 residues. The method was immunoSEQ multiplex PCR; TCRdb's version includes in-frame clones alone and lacks a portion of them. This table holds 50,000 to 60,000 clones, almost 70% found once. This chain connects TRBV18 to TRBJ1-4; possibly TRBD1 for D (5 bases). The source of this sequence is a human donor with melanoma. Input material: tumor tissue. Here the CDR3 DNA reads TGTGCCAGCTCACAGGGGAGCGAAAAACTGTTTTTT. Translating it yields CASSQGSEKLFF.